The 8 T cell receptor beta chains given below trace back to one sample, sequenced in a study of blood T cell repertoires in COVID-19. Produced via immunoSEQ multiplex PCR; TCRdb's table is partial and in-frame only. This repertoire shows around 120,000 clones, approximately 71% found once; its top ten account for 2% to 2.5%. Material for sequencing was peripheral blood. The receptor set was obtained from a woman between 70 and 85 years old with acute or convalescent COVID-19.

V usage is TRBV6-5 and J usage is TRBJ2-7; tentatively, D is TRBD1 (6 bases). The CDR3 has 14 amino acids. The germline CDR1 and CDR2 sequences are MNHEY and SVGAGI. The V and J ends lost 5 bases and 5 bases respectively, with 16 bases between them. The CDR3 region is CASSPSARGNEQYF. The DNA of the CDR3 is TGTGCCAGCAGTCCAAGCGCGAGGGGGAACGAGCAGTACTTC.

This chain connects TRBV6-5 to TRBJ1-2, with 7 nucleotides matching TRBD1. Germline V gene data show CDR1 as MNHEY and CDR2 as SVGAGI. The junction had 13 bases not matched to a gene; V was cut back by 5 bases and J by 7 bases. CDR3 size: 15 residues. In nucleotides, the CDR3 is TGTGCCAGCAGTCCCTCTTTAGGGGGCTTGGTTGGCTACACCTTC. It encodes CASSPSLGGLVGYTF.

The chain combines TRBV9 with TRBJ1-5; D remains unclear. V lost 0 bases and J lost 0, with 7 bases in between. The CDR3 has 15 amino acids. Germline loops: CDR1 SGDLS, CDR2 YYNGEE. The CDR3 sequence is CASSVDSNSNQPQHF. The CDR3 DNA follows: TGTGCCAGCAGCGTAGACAGCAATAGCAATCAGCCCCAGCATTTT.

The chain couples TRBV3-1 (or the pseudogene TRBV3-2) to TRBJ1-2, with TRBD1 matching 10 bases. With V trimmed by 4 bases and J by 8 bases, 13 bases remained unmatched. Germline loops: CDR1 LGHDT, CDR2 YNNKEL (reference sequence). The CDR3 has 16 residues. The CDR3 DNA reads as TGTGCCAGCAGCCCCCGGACAGGGGGGAACTTAGGAGGCTACACCTTC. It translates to CASSPRTGGNLGGYTF.

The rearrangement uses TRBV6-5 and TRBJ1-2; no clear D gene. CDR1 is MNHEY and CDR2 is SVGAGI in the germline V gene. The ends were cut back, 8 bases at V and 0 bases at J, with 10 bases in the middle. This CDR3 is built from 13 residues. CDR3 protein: CASQQPANYGYTF. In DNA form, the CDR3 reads TGTGCCAGCCAACAGCCCGCTAACTATGGCTACACCTTC.

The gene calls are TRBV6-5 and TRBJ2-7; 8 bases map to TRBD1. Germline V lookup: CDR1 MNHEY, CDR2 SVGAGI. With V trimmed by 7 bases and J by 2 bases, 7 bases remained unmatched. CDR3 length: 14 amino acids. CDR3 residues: CASTPWTGPYEQYF. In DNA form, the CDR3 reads TGTGCCAGCACCCCTTGGACAGGGCCCTACGAGCAGTACTTC.

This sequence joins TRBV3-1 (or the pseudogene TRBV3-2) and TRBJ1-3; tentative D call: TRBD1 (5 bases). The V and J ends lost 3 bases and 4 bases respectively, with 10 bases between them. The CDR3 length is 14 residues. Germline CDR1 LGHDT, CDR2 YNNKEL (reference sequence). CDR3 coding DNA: TGTGCCAGCAGCCAGGGGCAGTTAGGAAACACCATATATTTT. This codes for CASSQGQLGNTIYF.

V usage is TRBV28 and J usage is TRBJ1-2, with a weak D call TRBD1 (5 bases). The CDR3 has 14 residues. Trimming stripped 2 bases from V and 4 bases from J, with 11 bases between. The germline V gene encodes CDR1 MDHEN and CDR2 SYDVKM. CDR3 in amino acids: CASSLGHISYGYTF. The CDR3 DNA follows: TGTGCCAGCAGTTTAGGACACATTTCCTATGGCTACACCTTC.